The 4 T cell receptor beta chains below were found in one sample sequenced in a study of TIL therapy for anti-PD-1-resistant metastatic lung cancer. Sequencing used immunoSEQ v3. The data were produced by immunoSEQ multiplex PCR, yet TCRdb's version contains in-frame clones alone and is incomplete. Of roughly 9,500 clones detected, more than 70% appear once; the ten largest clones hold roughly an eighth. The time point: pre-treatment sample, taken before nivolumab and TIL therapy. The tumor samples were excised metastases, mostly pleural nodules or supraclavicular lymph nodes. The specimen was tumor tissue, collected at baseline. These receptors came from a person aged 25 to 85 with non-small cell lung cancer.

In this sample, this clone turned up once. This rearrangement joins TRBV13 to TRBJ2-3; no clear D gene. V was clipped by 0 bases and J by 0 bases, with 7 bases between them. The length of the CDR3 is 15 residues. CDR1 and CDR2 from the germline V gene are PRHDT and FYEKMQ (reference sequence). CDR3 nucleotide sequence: TGTGCCAGCAGCTTAGGAGGGTCTAGCACAGATACGCAGTATTTT. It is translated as CASSLGGSSTDTQYF.

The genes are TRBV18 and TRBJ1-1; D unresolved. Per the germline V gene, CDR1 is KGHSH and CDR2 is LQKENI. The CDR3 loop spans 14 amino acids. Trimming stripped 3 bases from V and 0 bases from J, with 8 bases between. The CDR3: CASSPPSVNTEAFF. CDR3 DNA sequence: TGTGCCAGCTCACCGCCGTCCGTGAACACTGAAGCTTTCTTT.

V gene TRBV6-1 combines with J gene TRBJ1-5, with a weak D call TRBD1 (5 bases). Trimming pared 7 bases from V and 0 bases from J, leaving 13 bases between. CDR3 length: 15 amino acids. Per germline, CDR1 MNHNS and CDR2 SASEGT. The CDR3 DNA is TGTGCCAGCACCCCGGGGCAGGATAGCAATCAGCCCCAGCATTTT. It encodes CASTPGQDSNQPQHF.

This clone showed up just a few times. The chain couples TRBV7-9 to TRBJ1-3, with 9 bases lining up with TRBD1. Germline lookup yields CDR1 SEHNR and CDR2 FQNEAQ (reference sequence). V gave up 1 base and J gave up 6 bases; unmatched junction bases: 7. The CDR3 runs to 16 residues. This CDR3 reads CASSLEGQGLSNTIYF. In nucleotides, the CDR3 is TGTGCCAGCAGCTTAGAGGGACAGGGCTTGTCAAACACCATATATTTT.